This TCR beta chain was found in a study of control samples from healthy donors and cancer patients. Data came from immunoSEQ multiplex PCR; TCRdb stores just in-frame clones and leaves some out. The sample records around 190,000 clones, around nine tenths being singletons. The germline gives CDR1 WNHNN, CDR2 SYGVQD (reference sequence). V was trimmed by 0 bases and J by 7 bases, leaving 12 bases between them. The length of the CDR3 is 14 residues. The sequence came from a young man in good health. Sequencing was carried out using blood. V usage is TRBV10-1 and J usage is TRBJ2-5; no clear D gene. CDR3 sequence reads: CASSESQAPGTQYF. DNA for the CDR3: TGCGCCAGCAGTGAGTCGCAGGCGCCGGGGACCCAGTACTTC.